This is a list of T cell receptor beta chains from one sample in a study of neoadjuvant anti-PD-1 for oral cavity cancer. Sequenced by immunoSEQ multiplex PCR; TCRdb stores in-frame clones only, minus some. The repertoire has approximately 13,000 clones, over 55% of them found once; the top ten carry 2% to 2.5%. Specimen: PBMCs, collected before nivolumab (anti-PD-1) treatment. These receptors were collected from a person aged 40 to 85 with oral cavity squamous cell carcinoma. Each CDR3 is given with its conserved first and last residue. A D gene is named only where the DNA matches it firmly. Clone size is stated in some rows and not others, as once, few, many or a class when expanded.

V gene	clone size	D gene	J gene	CDR3 protein	CDR3 DNA
TRBV14	once	-	TRBJ2-7	CASSQTTGYEQYF	TGTGCCAGCAGCCAAACGACGGGCTACGAGCAGTACTTC
TRBV5-6	-	TRBD1	TRBJ1-1	CASSLRQGSTEAFF	TGTGCCAGCAGCCTTCGACAGGGGAGCACTGAAGCTTTCTTT
TRBV19	-	-	TRBJ2-6	CASSIEGPGANVLTF	TGTGCCAGTAGTATTGAAGGGCCGGGGGCCAACGTCCTGACTTTC
TRBV9	-	TRBD2	TRBJ2-1	CASSVVGLAGYEQFF	TGTGCCAGCAGCGTAGTGGGACTAGCGGGATATGAGCAGTTCTTC
TRBV11-2	-	-	TRBJ1-1	CASSLGNLAEAFF	TGTGCCAGCAGCTTAGGTAACCTTGCTGAAGCTTTCTTT
TRBV29-1	once	TRBD1	TRBJ1-4	CSAMGQREKLFF	TGCAGCGCTATGGGACAGCGCGAAAAACTGTTTTTT
TRBV27	-	-	TRBJ1-2	CASSPTTNYGYTF	TGTGCCAGCAGCCCCACTACTAACTATGGCTACACCTTC
TRBV2	few	-	TRBJ2-7	CASDSSYEQYF	TGTGCCAGCGACAGTTCCTACGAGCAGTACTTC
TRBV7-9	-	TRBD2	TRBJ2-5	CASSLGPGLGGETQYF	TGTGCCAGCAGCTTAGGCCCGGGACTAGGGGGAGAGACCCAGTACTTC
TRBV6-5	-	-	TRBJ2-3	CASSYSRFAGQDTQYF	TGTGCCAGCAGTTACTCGAGATTCGCGGGGCAAGATACGCAGTATTTT
TRBV6-1	-	TRBD1	TRBJ1-2	CASSETTGDYGYTF	TGTGCCAGCAGTGAAACGACAGGGGACTATGGCTACACCTTC
TRBV6-6	few	-	TRBJ2-5	CASSYALRTQYF	TGTGCCAGCAGTTACGCTTTAAGGACCCAGTACTTC
TRBV27	-	-	TRBJ2-7	CASRDGYEQYF	TGTGCCAGCCGAGACGGCTACGAGCAGTACTTC
TRBV5-5	few	TRBD2	TRBJ2-1	CASSRPSSGGYNEQFF	TGTGCCAGCAGCAGACCTTCTAGCGGGGGTTACAATGAGCAGTTCTTC
TRBV25-1	-	-	TRBJ2-5	CASSRFGPTQETQYF	TGTGCCAGCAGTAGATTTGGCCCTACCCAAGAGACCCAGTACTTC
TRBV7-6	-	-	TRBJ2-3	CASSLRGGAQGGGADTQYF	TGTGCCAGCAGCTTAAGAGGGGGGGCCCAGGGTGGTGGCGCAGATACGCAGTATTTT
TRBV5-5	-	-	TRBJ2-1	CASSLNPPGGISYNEQFF	TGTGCCAGCAGCTTAAACCCCCCAGGGGGGATCTCCTACAATGAGCAGTTCTTC
TRBV27	-	-	TRBJ2-2	CASSFPVNGELFF	TGTGCCAGCAGTTTTCCAGTTAACGGGGAGCTGTTTTTT